This TCR beta chain is from a study of blood T cell repertoires in COVID-19. Trimming left V 11 bases short and J 0 bases short, with 8 bases between. CDR1 and CDR2 from the germline V gene are SNHLY and FYNNEI. This CDR3 has 13 residues. While infection was still active, Seattle patients were enrolled and then followed longitudinally. The data were produced by immunoSEQ multiplex PCR, yet TCRdb's version contains in-frame clones alone and is incomplete. The repertoire holds more than 300,000 clones, with under 90% as singletons. The rearrangement joins TRBV2 to TRBJ2-6, with D unclear. This receptor was identified in a young woman with COVID-19, enrolled during active disease. The sample consisted of peripheral blood. The CDR3 loop reads CAQRGSGANVLTF. The DNA for the CDR3 is TGTGCCCAACGAGGCTCTGGGGCCAACGTCCTGACTTTC. The full variable domain, with the rest looked up from reference TRBV2 and TRBJ2-6, is EPEVTQTPSHQVTQMGQEVILRCVPISNHLYFYWYRQILGQKVEFLVSFYNNEISEKSEIFDDQFSVERPDGSNFTLKIRSTKLEDSAMYFCAQRGSGANVLTFGAGSRLTVL.